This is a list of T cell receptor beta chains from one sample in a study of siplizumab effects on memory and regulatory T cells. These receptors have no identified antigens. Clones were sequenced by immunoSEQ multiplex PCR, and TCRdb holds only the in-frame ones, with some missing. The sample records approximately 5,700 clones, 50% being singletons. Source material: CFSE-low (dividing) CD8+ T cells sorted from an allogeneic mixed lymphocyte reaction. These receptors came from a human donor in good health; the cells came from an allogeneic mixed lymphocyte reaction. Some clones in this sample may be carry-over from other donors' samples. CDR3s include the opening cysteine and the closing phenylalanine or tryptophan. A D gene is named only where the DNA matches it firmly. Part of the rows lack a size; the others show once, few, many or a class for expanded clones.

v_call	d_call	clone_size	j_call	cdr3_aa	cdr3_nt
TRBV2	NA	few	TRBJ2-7	CASRGEPISYEQYF	TGTGCCAGCAGGGGGGAGCCGATCTCCTACGAGCAGTACTTC
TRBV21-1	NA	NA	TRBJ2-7	CASSKERRERESYEQYF	TGTGCCAGCAGCAAAGAAAGGAGAGAGCGGGAGTCCTACGAGCAGTACTTC
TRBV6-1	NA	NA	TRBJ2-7	CASRPGLSYEQYF	TGTGCCAGCAGACCGGGACTCTCCTACGAGCAGTACTTC
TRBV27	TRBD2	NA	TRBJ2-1	CASSIGTSGYNEQFF	TGTGCCAGCAGTATCGGGACTAGCGGATACAATGAGCAGTTCTTC
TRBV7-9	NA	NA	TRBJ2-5	CASSSSQETQYF	TGTGCCAGCAGCTCCTCGCAAGAGACCCAGTACTTC
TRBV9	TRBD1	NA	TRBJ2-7	CASSFSTGTGGNEQYF	TGTGCCAGCAGCTTTAGCACCGGGACAGGGGGAAACGAGCAGTACTTC
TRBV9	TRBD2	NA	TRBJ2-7	CASSVGGGGYEQYF	TGTGCCAGCAGCGTAGGCGGCGGGGGTTACGAGCAGTACTTC
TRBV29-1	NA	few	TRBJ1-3	CSVELQDHSGNTIYF	TGCAGCGTTGAATTGCAGGACCACTCTGGAAACACCATATATTTT
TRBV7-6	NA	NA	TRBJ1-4	CASSLSLWSVATNEKLFF	TGTGCCAGCAGCTTATCGCTCTGGTCGGTTGCAACTAATGAAAAACTGTTTTTT
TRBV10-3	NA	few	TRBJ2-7	CAISDYDRQREQYF	TGTGCCATCAGTGACTACGACAGGCAACGCGAGCAGTACTTC
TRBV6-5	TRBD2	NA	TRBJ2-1	CASSYGAGGYEQFF	TGTGCCAGCAGTTACGGGGCGGGAGGGTATGAGCAGTTCTTC
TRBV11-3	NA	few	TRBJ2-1	CASRGQSNNEQFF	TGTGCCAGCAGGGGACAAAGCAACAATGAGCAGTTCTTC
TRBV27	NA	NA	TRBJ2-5	CASSLWGGPAGETQYF	TGTGCCAGCAGTTTATGGGGGGGCCCGGCCGGAGAGACCCAGTACTTC
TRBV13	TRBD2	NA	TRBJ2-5	CASSSRISLAEETQYF	TGTGCCAGCAGCTCCAGAATCTCTCTAGCGGAAGAGACCCAGTACTTC
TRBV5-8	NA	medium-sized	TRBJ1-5	CASSLTTASYQPQHF	TGTGCCAGCAGCTTGACTACAGCGAGTTACCAGCCCCAGCATTTT
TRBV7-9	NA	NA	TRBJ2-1	CASSLGLAGSYNEQFF	TGTGCCAGCAGCTTAGGTCTAGCCGGTTCCTACAATGAGCAGTTCTTC
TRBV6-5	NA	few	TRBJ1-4	CASSYGADEKLFF	TGTGCCAGCAGTTACGGGGCGGATGAAAAACTGTTTTTT
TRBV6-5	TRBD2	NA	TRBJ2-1	CASSNPGLVTGEQFF	TGTGCCAGCAGTAACCCGGGACTAGTGACGGGTGAGCAGTTCTTC
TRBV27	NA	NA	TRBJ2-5	CASSLASWETQYF	TGTGCCAGCAGTTTAGCTAGCTGGGAGACCCAGTACTTC
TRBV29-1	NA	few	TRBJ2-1	CSAGDVWSSYNEQFF	TGCAGCGCCGGAGATGTGTGGAGCTCCTACAATGAGCAGTTCTTC
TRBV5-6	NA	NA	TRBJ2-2	CASSFWGGYTGELFF	TGTGCCAGCAGCTTTTGGGGCGGTTACACCGGGGAGCTGTTTTTT
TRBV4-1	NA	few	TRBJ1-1	CASSQASQDTEAFF	TGCGCCAGCAGCCAAGCAAGCCAGGACACTGAAGCTTTCTTT
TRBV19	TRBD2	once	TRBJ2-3	CASSTGLAAATPPGDTQYF	TGTGCCAGTAGTACGGGACTAGCGGCCGCAACACCACCGGGGGATACGCAGTATTTT
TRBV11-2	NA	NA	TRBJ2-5	CASTDIVGGELETQYF	TGTGCCAGCACCGACATTGTCGGCGGAGAGTTGGAGACCCAGTACTTC
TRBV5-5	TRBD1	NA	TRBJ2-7	CASSQETGGSYEQYF	TGCGCCAGCAGCCAAGAAACAGGGGGCTCCTACGAGCAGTACTTC
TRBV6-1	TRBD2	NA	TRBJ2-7	CATNPGLGSYEQYF	TGTGCCACTAACCCGGGACTAGGGTCCTACGAGCAGTACTTC
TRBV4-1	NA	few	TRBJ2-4	CASSQDTGTGKNIQYF	TGCGCCAGCAGCCAAGATACGGGGACCGGAAAAAACATTCAGTACTTC
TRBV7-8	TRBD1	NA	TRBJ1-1	CASSPWTGGNTEAFF	TGTGCCAGCAGTCCGTGGACAGGGGGGAACACTGAAGCTTTCTTT
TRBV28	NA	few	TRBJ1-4	CASRFAAATNEKLFF	TGTGCCAGCAGGTTTGCAGCTGCAACTAATGAAAAACTGTTTTTT